The present T cell receptor (beta chain) was sequenced within a study of T cell responses to AZD1222 COVID-19 vaccine. Study findings and constraints: Donors were chiefly white British, with a greater number of females, and clonal diversity was perhaps underestimated. Baseline serology detected seropositivity in only 6 or 7 AZD1222 recipients.

Profiling relied on immunoSEQ multiplex PCR, and the TCRdb table lists in-frame clones only, not all of them. The table shows approximately 100,000 clones, with just over 90% occurring only once. With regard to this clone: Its antigen is not identified.

This CDR3 comprises 14 residues. Germline V gene sequence: CDR1 MDHEN, CDR2 SYDVKM. Trimming took off 3 bases at V and 4 bases at J, with 11 bases between the two ends. The V call is TRBV28, the J call TRBJ2-3; D gene ambiguous. Sequenced here: peripheral blood, sampled on day 0 of AZD1222 vaccination. This TCR came from an adult in good health. The CDR3 reads CASSFVLEADTQYF. The CDR3, as DNA: TGTGCCAGCAGTTTTGTCCTAGAGGCAGATACGCAGTATTTT. Full variable domain (rest looked up from reference TRBV28 and TRBJ2-3): DVKVTQSSRYLVKRTGEKVFLECVQDMDHENMFWYRQDPGLGLRLIYFSYDVKMKEKGDIPEGYSVSREKKERFSLILESASTNQTSMYLCASSFVLEADTQYFGPGTRLTVL.